This TCR beta chain was captured in a study of T cell responses to AZD1222 COVID-19 vaccine (dated by TCRdb to the early 2020s). Regarding the study in general: AZD1222 recipients given second doses at about 4 weeks or at about 12 weeks were pooled, since spike-specific TCR depth and breadth were not found to differ between the two schedules. Enrollment into the trials was organized by age into subgroups of 18-55, 56-69 and 70-plus years, and those subgroups contained roughly 150, 30 and 60 TCR-sequenced participants, respectively. A total of 230 or so trial participants underwent TCR sequencing, of whom 200 to 220 received two doses of AZD1222 and approximately 25 received two doses of the MenACWY control vaccine. The study at large found these results: Epitopes outside the regions mutated in the B.1.351 and B.1.1.7 variants were reportedly recognized by nearly half of the unique spike-specific TCRs. Participants were mostly white British, with more females than males. The authors suggested clonal diversity may have been underestimated. The 56-69-year group was small, and its depth increase did not reach significance, likely because of low power. Because no samples from the day 14 peak response were available, repertoires could be characterized only after the peak T cell response. Spike-specific TCR breadth and depth rose significantly after two AZD1222 doses compared with day 0 and with MenACWY recipients. CD4 TCRs associated with the vaccine covered the entire spike protein, and the dominant responses were in regions 160-218 and 743-854. Only six AZD1222 recipients were SARS-CoV-2 seropositive at baseline, limiting conclusions about previously exposed vaccinees.

Worth noting for this clone: Its recognized antigen is unknown. Qualities for individual bases were not recorded, and no much larger clone is one base off.

Explained via the paper, the time point label denotes: baseline before first vaccination. Vaccinee samples were obtained from the UK trials COV001 and COV002, which included a single-blind randomized controlled phase 2/3 trial of AZD1222 (ChAdOx1 nCoV-19) in healthy adults. For TCRbeta chain sequencing, PBMC samples were collected from trial participants at day 0 and at day 28 after the second dose. The CDR3 regions of human TCRbeta chains were analyzed by immunosequencing. As for how the authors treated the data: Repertoire TCRs were matched against a reference library of SARS-CoV-2-specific TCRs generated with the MIRA antigen-specificity platform. Breadth was defined as the fraction of unique TCRs that were SARS-CoV-2-associated. Depth was defined as the fraction of total T cells that were SARS-CoV-2-associated. Using the MIRA data, each spike-specific TCR was mapped to the spike region that the TCR reacts to and placed in a CD4 or CD8 class. Log10-transformed breadth and depth values were compared by one-way ANOVA with Sidak's multiple comparisons tests. TCRdb mirrors the immuneACCESS table, restricted to in-frame sequences. Some clones are absent from its copies; in checked studies, under half trace to an unresolved V gene, and the reason for the others is unknown. That table supplies the V and J calls and clone size; D and trimming were determined from the DNA. The sample has tens of thousands of clones on record, just over 90% of them singletons. The ten largest clones capture roughly 20% of the sample.

According to the germline V gene, CDR1 reads SNHLY and CDR2 reads FYNNEI. The CDR3 contains 12 residues, cysteine and phenylalanine counted. The retained sequence is limited to the CDR3, 36 bases, with the frame set at the first base. Trimming takes 8 bases from V and 4 bases from J, and the germline ends sit 11 bases apart. This TCR came from an adult in good health. Sequencing was performed on peripheral blood, taken on day 0 of AZD1222 vaccination. Here the chain combines TRBV2 and TRBJ1-1; the D gene assignment is ambiguous. The DNA reads as follows: TGTGCCAGCTGGATGTTGAGCACTGAAGCTTTCTTT. It is translated as CASWMLSTEAFF.